A selection of T cell receptor beta chains follows, all from one sample in a study of blood T cell repertoires in COVID-19. Measured with immunoSEQ multiplex PCR; TCRdb has only the in-frame clones, and not every one. The sample yields 200,000 to 250,000 clones, about nine tenths seen once. The material sequenced was peripheral blood. The receptor source for this set is a man aged 25 to 40 with COVID-19, enrolled during active disease. Each CDR3 is given with its conserved first and last residue. A D gene is named only where the DNA matches it firmly.

len: 19
d_gene: TRBD1
v_gene: TRBV6-4
CDR3aa: CASSDSALRDRGITDTQYF

len: 18
d_gene: .
v_gene: TRBV27
CDR3aa: CASSLLALPSSGANVLTF

len: 14
d_gene: .
v_gene: TRBV28
CDR3aa: CASSSRGISYEQYF

len: 17
d_gene: .
v_gene: TRBV10-3
CDR3aa: CAISESNGGGVNTEAFF

len: 14
d_gene: .
v_gene: TRBV7-9
CDR3aa: CASSLQGGDTEAFF

len: 15
d_gene: TRBD1
v_gene: TRBV10-3
CDR3aa: CAISGEQGAGSPLHF

len: 15
d_gene: TRBD2
v_gene: TRBV5-1
CDR3aa: CASRLAGPRTDTQYF

len: 15
d_gene: .
v_gene: TRBV27
CDR3aa: CASSFPGLPSGEQFF

len: 15
d_gene: TRBD1
v_gene: TRBV16
CDR3aa: CASSQHRGRNTEAFF

len: 15
d_gene: TRBD2
v_gene: TRBV11-2
CDR3aa: CASSLTSGNPYEQYF

len: 13
d_gene: TRBD1
v_gene: TRBV7-3
CDR3aa: CASSSDRDAPYTF

len: 15
d_gene: .
v_gene: TRBV9
CDR3aa: CASSPTTESSYEQYF

len: 14
d_gene: .
v_gene: TRBV6-2/TRBV6-3
CDR3aa: CASSKRQVNTEAFF

len: 19
d_gene: TRBD2
v_gene: TRBV4-2
CDR3aa: CASSQESGTSGSIKNIQYF

len: 14
d_gene: .
v_gene: TRBV5-1
CDR3aa: CASSLEGGAYEQYF

len: 12
d_gene: .
v_gene: TRBV6-4
CDR3aa: CASSDRGYGYTF

len: 14
d_gene: .
v_gene: TRBV5-4
CDR3aa: CASISLDTNTEAFF

len: 14
d_gene: TRBD1
v_gene: TRBV6-5
CDR3aa: CASIAGQDYNEQFF

len: 13
d_gene: TRBD1
v_gene: TRBV2
CDR3aa: CASRTGGNEKLFF

len: 17
d_gene: TRBD2
v_gene: TRBV5-8
CDR3aa: CASSGTGTSGNTDTQYF

len: 15
d_gene: TRBD1
v_gene: TRBV4-3
CDR3aa: CASSLGQGSGNTIYF

len: 14
d_gene: .
v_gene: TRBV7-9
CDR3aa: CASSNRAPDTEAFF

len: 15
d_gene: TRBD1
v_gene: TRBV9
CDR3aa: CASSVGGTGAYEQYF

len: 14
d_gene: TRBD1
v_gene: TRBV2
CDR3aa: CASTWTGTGNTIYF

len: 16
d_gene: .
v_gene: TRBV7-3
CDR3aa: CASSAAGRGNNEKLFF

len: 14
d_gene: .
v_gene: TRBV7-2
CDR3aa: CASSLGGDGNTIYF

len: 14
d_gene: TRBD1
v_gene: TRBV4-3
CDR3aa: CASSQETDRGPLYF

len: 15
d_gene: TRBD1
v_gene: TRBV2
CDR3aa: CASSKTGVNTGELFF

len: 14
d_gene: TRBD2
v_gene: TRBV2
CDR3aa: CASSRTSDYNEQFF

len: 11
d_gene: .
v_gene: TRBV28
CDR3aa: CASSKNQPQHF

len: 15
d_gene: TRBD1
v_gene: TRBV28
CDR3aa: CASSFGTGINYEQYF

len: 17
d_gene: .
v_gene: TRBV27
CDR3aa: CASSTNNRESSYNEQFF

len: 14
d_gene: TRBD1
v_gene: TRBV28
CDR3aa: CASSSGGSNQPQHF

len: 15
d_gene: .
v_gene: TRBV7-3
CDR3aa: CASRSDGGPGDTQYF

len: 21
d_gene: .
v_gene: TRBV28
CDR3aa: CASKSGGWAGQALTNTGELFF

len: 14
d_gene: TRBD1
v_gene: TRBV11-2
CDR3aa: CASSRQGAREKLFF

len: 14
d_gene: .
v_gene: TRBV19
CDR3aa: CASSATSSIETQYF

len: 14
d_gene: .
v_gene: TRBV24-1
CDR3aa: CATSPDSSSYEQYF

len: 12
d_gene: TRBD1
v_gene: TRBV7-9
CDR3aa: CASSYGQGEQYF

len: 16
d_gene: TRBD2
v_gene: TRBV5-1
CDR3aa: CASSQGLAISTDTQYF

len: 13
d_gene: .
v_gene: TRBV10-3
CDR3aa: CAISESGRVIYTF

len: 15
d_gene: TRBD2
v_gene: TRBV5-4
CDR3aa: CASSLLAGGYNEQFF

len: 14
d_gene: TRBD1
v_gene: TRBV19
CDR3aa: CASRSQGASYGYTF

len: 15
d_gene: .
v_gene: TRBV3-1/TRBV3-2
CDR3aa: CASSQGGWGNQPQHF

len: 14
d_gene: .
v_gene: TRBV18
CDR3aa: CASSPRRNSDTQYF

len: 16
d_gene: TRBD2
v_gene: TRBV4-2
CDR3aa: CASSQDETSGYNEQFF

len: 13
d_gene: TRBD1
v_gene: TRBV3-1/TRBV3-2
CDR3aa: CASSRLTGYEQYF

len: 16
d_gene: .
v_gene: TRBV19
CDR3aa: CASSMDGGTGANVLTF

len: 13
d_gene: .
v_gene: TRBV7-9
CDR3aa: CASRRVSSYEQYF

len: 12
d_gene: .
v_gene: TRBV11-2
CDR3aa: CASSLTGDGYTF

len: 15
d_gene: TRBD1
v_gene: TRBV2
CDR3aa: CASSEGTGVNYGYTF

len: 17
d_gene: TRBD1
v_gene: TRBV5-1
CDR3aa: CASSLESGGALGYEQYF

len: 13
d_gene: TRBD1
v_gene: TRBV29-1
CDR3aa: CSGKGASGTEAFF

len: 14
d_gene: TRBD1
v_gene: TRBV11-3
CDR3aa: CASSLGQGGETQYF

len: 15
d_gene: TRBD1
v_gene: TRBV7-2
CDR3aa: CASSSVTGLSAGYTF

len: 15
d_gene: TRBD2
v_gene: TRBV28
CDR3aa: CASSLPASGLYEQYF

len: 13
d_gene: TRBD1
v_gene: TRBV19
CDR3aa: CASTDRITDTQYF

len: 15
d_gene: .
v_gene: TRBV20-1
CDR3aa: CSASVFPGFFYEQYF

len: 16
d_gene: .
v_gene: TRBV27
CDR3aa: CASSLFGQGPNYGYTF

len: 15
d_gene: TRBD1
v_gene: TRBV19
CDR3aa: CASPTPPGTAFQAFF